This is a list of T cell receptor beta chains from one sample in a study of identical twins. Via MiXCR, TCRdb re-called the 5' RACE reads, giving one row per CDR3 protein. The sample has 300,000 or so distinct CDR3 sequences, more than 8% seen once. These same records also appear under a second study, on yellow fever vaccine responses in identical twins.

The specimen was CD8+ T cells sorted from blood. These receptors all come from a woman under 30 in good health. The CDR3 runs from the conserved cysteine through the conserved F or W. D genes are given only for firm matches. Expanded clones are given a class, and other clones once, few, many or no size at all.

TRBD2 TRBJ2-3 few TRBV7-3 CASSLEAGGVTDTQYF TGTGCCAGCAGCTTAGAAGCGGGGGGAGTCACAGATACGCAGTATTTT
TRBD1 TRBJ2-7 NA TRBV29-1 CSVVKSGTENYEQYF TGCAGCGTTGTAAAGTCCGGGACAGAGAACTACGAGCAGTACTTC
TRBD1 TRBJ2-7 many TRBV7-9 CASSPGGYEQYF TGTGCCAGCAGCCCAGGGGGCTACGAGCAGTACTTC
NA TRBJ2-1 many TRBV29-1 CSVSGKAYNEQFF TGCAGCGTTTCAGGGAAGGCCTACAATGAGCAGTTCTTC
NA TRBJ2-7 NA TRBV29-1 CSALIRAYEQYF TGCAGCGCCCTCATCAGGGCCTACGAGCAGTACTTC
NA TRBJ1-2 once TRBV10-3 CATNSGSYGYTF TGTGCCACCAATTCAGGGTCCTATGGCTACACCTTC
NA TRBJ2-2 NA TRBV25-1 CASSEWPPLNTGELFF TGTGCCAGCAGTGAATGGCCACCCTTGAACACCGGGGAGCTGTTTTTT
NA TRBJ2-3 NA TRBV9 CASEWSADTQYF TGTGCCAGCGAATGGAGCGCAGATACGCAGTATTTT
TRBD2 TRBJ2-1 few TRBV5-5 CASSPGVAGDQFF TGTGCCAGCAGTCCCGGGGTAGCGGGAGATCAGTTCTTC
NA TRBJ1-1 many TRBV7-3 CASSLRHDTEAFF TGTGCCAGCAGCTTAAGACACGACACTGAAGCTTTCTTT
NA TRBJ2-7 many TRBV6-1 CASSELSSYEQYF TGTGCCAGCAGTGAACTGAGCTCCTACGAGCAGTACTTC
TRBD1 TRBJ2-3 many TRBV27 CASSYRGIDTQYF TGTGCCAGCAGTTACAGGGGTATTGATACGCAGTATTTT
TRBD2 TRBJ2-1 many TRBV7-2 CASRDGLVLYNEQFF TGTGCCAGCAGAGACGGACTAGTTCTTTACAATGAGCAGTTCTTC
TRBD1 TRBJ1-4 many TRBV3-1 CASRRTGVGEKLFF TGTGCCAGCAGGCGTACAGGGGTTGGCGAAAAACTGTTTTTT
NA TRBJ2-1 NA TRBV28 CASSFPARDSPYNEQFF TGTGCCAGCAGTTTTCCCGCCCGGGACTCCCCGTACAATGAGCAGTTCTTC
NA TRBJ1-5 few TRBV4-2 CASSQGLGGWDQPQHF TGTGCCAGCAGCCAAGGTTTAGGAGGGTGGGATCAGCCCCAGCATTTT
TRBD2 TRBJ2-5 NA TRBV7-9 CASSLVGLADDKETQYF TGTGCCAGCAGCTTAGTAGGACTAGCGGACGATAAAGAGACCCAGTACTTC
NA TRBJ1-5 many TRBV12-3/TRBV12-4 CASSLGGANQPQHF TGTGCCAGCAGTTTGGGGGGGGCGAATCAGCCCCAGCATTTT
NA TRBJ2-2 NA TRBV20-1 CSARGPRLTTGELFF TGCAGTGCTAGAGGTCCCCGACTAACAACTGGGGAGCTGTTTTTT
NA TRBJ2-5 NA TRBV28 CASTGALQETQYF TGTGCCAGCACGGGGGCGCTTCAAGAGACCCAGTACTTC
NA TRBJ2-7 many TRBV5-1 CASSLDRDIPSYEQYF TGCGCCAGCAGCTTGGACAGGGACATCCCCTCCTACGAGCAGTACTTC
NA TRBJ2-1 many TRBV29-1 CSVEGSYNEQFF TGCAGCGTAGAGGGTAGCTACAATGAGCAGTTCTTC
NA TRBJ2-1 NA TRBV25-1 CASREGPLTSYNEQFF TGTGCCAGCAGGGAGGGCCCCCTAACCTCCTACAATGAGCAGTTCTTC
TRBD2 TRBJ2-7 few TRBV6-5 CASSYFSSGGAYEQYF TGTGCCAGCAGTTACTTTTCTAGCGGGGGAGCCTACGAGCAGTACTTC
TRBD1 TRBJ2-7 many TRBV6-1 CASSPWTGGPYEQYF TGTGCCAGCAGTCCCTGGACAGGGGGCCCCTACGAGCAGTACTTC
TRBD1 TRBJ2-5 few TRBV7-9 CASRPATGDSLETQYF TGTGCCAGCAGACCAGCGACAGGGGATTCGCTGGAGACCCAGTACTTC
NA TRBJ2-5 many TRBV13 CASSSPNQQEKTQYF TGTGCCAGCAGCTCACCCAACCAACAAGAAAAGACCCAGTACTTC
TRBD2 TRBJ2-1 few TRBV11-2 CASSSLSGRNSSYNEQFF TGTGCCAGCAGCTCCCTTAGCGGGAGGAATAGCTCCTACAATGAGCAGTTCTTC
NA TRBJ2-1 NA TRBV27 CASSSGAQQNEQFF TGTGCCAGCAGTTCCGGGGCCCAGCAAAATGAGCAGTTCTTC
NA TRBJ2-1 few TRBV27 CASSADTTRNEQFF TGTGCCAGCAGTGCGGACACCACGAGGAATGAGCAGTTCTTC
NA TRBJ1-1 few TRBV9 CASSVSTNTEAFF TGTGCCAGCAGCGTATCCACGAACACTGAAGCTTTCTTT
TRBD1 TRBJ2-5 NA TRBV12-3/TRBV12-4 CASSFEDRQETQYF TGTGCCAGCAGTTTTGAGGACAGGCAAGAGACCCAGTACTTC
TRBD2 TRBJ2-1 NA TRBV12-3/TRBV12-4 CASSRLAGGFNEQFF TGTGCCAGCAGTAGACTAGCGGGAGGGTTTAATGAGCAGTTCTTC
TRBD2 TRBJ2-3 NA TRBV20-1 CSAKGLATDTQYF TGCAGTGCTAAGGGACTAGCGACAGATACGCAGTATTTT
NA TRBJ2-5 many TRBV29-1 CSVEPGTYQETQYF TGCAGCGTTGAACCCGGGACATACCAAGAGACCCAGTACTTC
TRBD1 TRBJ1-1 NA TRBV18 CASSPPGTGLNTEAFF TGTGCCAGCTCACCGCCCGGGACAGGTCTGAACACTGAAGCTTTCTTT
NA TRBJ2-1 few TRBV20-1 CSARGAQRSSYNEQFF TGCAGTGCGAGAGGGGCGCAGCGGAGCTCCTACAATGAGCAGTTCTTC
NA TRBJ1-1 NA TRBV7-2 CASSLVRERGAFF TGTGCCAGCAGCTTAGTCCGGGAGAGGGGAGCTTTCTTT
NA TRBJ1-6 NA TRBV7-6 CASSLHPNSPLHF TGTGCCAGCAGCTTACATCCTAATTCACCCCTCCACTTT
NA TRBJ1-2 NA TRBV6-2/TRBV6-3 CASRLGQEGYTF TGTGCCAGCAGACTGGGACAAGAGGGCTACACCTTC
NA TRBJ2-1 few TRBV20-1 CSASMGILNEQFF TGCAGTGCTAGTATGGGAATCCTCAATGAGCAGTTCTTC
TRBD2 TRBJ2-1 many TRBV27 CASTSGYSYNEQFF TGTGCCAGCACTAGCGGCTACTCCTACAATGAGCAGTTCTTC
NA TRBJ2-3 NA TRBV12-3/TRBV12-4 CASSLGSSATDTQYF TGTGCCAGCAGTTTAGGGAGTTCAGCCACAGATACGCAGTATTTT
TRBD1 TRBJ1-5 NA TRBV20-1 CSATGTGLLNQPQHF TGCAGTGCTACCGGGACAGGGCTACTTAATCAGCCCCAGCATTTT
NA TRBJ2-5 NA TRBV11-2 CASSLTLYQETQYF TGTGCCAGCAGCTTAACGCTCTACCAAGAGACCCAGTACTTC
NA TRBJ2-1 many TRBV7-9 CASSLVVPGLGEQFF TGTGCCAGCAGCTTAGTTGTTCCGGGATTGGGTGAGCAGTTCTTC
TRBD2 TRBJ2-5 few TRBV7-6 CASSPGTSGIQETQYF TGTGCCAGCAGCCCTGGGACTAGCGGCATCCAAGAGACCCAGTACTTC
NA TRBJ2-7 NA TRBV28 CASSLLQGTYEQYF TGTGCCAGCAGTTTATTGCAGGGAACCTACGAGCAGTACTTC
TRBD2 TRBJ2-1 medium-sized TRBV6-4 CASSGLAGSERQFF TGTGCCAGCAGTGGGTTAGCGGGGAGTGAACGGCAGTTCTTC
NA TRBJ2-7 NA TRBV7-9 CASSLEGDEQYF TGTGCCAGCAGCTTAGAGGGGGACGAGCAGTACTTC
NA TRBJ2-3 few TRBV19 CASSSAEASSQYF TGTGCCAGTAGCTCCGCTGAGGCGTCCTCGCAGTATTTT
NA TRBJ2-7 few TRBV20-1 CSAPHQGGADEQYF TGCAGTGCTCCACACCAGGGGGGTGCGGACGAGCAGTACTTC
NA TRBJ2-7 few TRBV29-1 CSAEGTGNYEQYF TGCAGCGCAGAAGGGACGGGGAACTACGAGCAGTACTTC
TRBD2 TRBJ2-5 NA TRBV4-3 CASSQEEAGGETQYF TGCGCCAGCAGCCAAGAAGAGGCGGGAGGTGAGACCCAGTACTTC
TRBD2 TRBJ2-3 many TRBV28 CASSQAPRGGSTDTQYF TGTGCCAGCAGTCAAGCCCCCCGGGGGGGATCCACAGATACGCAGTATTTT
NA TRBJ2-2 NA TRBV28 CASRGLANTGELFF TGTGCCAGCAGAGGACTTGCGAACACCGGGGAGCTGTTTTTT